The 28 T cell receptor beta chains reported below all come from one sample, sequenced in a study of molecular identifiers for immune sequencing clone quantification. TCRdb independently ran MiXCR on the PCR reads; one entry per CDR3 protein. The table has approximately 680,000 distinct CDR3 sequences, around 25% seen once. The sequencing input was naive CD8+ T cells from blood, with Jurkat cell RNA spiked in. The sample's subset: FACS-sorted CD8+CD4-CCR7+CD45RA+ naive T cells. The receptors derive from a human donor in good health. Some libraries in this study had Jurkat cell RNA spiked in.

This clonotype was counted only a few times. This CDR3 is CASSLNVGSNQPQHF. CDR3 DNA: TGTGCCAGCAGCTTAAACGTTGGGAGCAATCAGCCCCAGCATTTT. The V gene is TRBV7-9, the J gene TRBJ1-5, with D unresolved. The CDR3 length is 15 residues. Germline V gives CDR1 SEHNR, CDR2 FQNEAQ (reference sequence). The V and J ends lost 2 bases and 1 base respectively, with 9 bases between them.

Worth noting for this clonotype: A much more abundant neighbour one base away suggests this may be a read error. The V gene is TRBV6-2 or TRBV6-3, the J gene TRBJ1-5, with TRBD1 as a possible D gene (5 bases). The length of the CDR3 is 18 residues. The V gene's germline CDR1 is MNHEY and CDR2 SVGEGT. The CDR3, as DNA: TGTACCAGCAGCTCGTACTCACCGACGGGAAGCGGGGGTCAGCCCCAGCATTTT. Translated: CTSSSYSPTGSGGQPQHF.

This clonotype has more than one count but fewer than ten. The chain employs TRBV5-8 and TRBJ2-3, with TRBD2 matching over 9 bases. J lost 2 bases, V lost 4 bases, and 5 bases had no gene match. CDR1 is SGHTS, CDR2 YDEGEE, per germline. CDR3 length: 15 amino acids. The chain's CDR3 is CASSPWTSDTDTQYF. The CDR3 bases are TGTGCCAGCAGCCCTTGGACTAGCGACACAGATACGCAGTATTTT.

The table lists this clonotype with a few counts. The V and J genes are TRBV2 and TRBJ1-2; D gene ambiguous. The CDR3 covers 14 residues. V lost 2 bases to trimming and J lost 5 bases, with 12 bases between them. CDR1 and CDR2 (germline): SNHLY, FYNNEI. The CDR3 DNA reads TGTGCCAGCAGTGAAATGGATAGGTCGTATGGCTACACCTTC. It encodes CASSEMDRSYGYTF. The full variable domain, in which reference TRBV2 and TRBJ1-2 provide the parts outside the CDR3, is EPEVTQTPSHQVTQMGQEVILRCVPISNHLYFYWYRQILGQKVEFLVSFYNNEISEKSEIFDDQFSVERPDGSNFTLKIRSTKLEDSAMYFCASSEMDRSYGYTFGSGTRLTVV.

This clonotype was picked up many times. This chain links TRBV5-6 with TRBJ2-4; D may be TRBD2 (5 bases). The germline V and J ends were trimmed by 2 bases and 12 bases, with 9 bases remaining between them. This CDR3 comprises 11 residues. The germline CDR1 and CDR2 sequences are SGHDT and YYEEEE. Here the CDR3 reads CASSFGLNQYF. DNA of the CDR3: TGTGCCAGCAGCTTTGGACTGAATCAGTACTTC.

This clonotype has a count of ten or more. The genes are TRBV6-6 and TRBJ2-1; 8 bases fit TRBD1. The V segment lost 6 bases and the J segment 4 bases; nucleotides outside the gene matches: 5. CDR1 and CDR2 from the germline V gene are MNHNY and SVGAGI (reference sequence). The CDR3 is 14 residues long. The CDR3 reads CASSIRDRYNEQFF. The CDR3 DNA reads TGTGCCAGCAGCATCCGGGACAGGTACAATGAGCAGTTCTTC.

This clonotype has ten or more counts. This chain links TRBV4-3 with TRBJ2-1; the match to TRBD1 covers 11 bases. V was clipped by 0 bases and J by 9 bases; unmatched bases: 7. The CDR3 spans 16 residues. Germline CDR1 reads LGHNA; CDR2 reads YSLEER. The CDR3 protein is CASSQDRGTGGTEQFF. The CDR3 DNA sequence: TGCGCCAGCAGCCAAGATAGGGGGACAGGGGGTACTGAGCAGTTCTTC.

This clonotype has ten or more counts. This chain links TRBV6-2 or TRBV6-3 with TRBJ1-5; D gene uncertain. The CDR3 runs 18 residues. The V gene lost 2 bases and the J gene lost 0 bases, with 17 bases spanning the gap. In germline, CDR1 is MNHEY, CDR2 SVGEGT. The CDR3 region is CASSYSRDIVFSNQPQHF. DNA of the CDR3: TGTGCCAGCAGTTACAGCCGGGATATCGTATTTAGCAATCAGCCCCAGCATTTT.

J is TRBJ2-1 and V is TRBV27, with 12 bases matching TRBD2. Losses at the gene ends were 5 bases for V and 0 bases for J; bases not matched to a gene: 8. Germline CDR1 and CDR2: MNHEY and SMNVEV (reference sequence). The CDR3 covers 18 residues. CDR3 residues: CASSEVLAGGPSYNEQFF. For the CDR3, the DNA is TGTGCCAGCAGTGAAGTCCTAGCGGGAGGGCCCTCCTACAATGAGCAGTTCTTC.

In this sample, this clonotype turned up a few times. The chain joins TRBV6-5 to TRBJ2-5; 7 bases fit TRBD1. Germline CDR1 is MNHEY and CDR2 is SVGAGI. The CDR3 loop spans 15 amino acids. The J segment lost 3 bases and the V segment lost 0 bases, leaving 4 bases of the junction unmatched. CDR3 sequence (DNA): TGTGCCAGCAGTTACTCGACAGGGACAAAAGAGACCCAGTACTTC. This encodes CASSYSTGTKETQYF.

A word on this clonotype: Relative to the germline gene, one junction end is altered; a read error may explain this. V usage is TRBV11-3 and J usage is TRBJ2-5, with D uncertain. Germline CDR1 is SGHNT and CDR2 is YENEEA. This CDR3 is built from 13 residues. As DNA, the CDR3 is TGTGCCGGCAGTTCGGACGCACGGGAGACCCAGTACTTC. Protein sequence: CAGSSDARETQYF.

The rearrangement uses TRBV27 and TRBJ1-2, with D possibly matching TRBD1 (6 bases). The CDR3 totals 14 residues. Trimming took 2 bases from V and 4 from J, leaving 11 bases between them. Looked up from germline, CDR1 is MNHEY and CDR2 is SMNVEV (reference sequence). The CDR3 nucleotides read TGTGCCAGCAGTTTAACAGGGAGTGGCTATGGCTACACCTTC. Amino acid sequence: CASSLTGSGYGYTF.

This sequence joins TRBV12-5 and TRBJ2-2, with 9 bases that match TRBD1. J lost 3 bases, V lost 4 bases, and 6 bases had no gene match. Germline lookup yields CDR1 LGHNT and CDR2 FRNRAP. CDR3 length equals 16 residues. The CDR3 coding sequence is TGTGCTAGTGGTTCCGGGGGGACAGGGTACACCGGGGAGCTGTTTTTT. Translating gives CASGSGGTGYTGELFF. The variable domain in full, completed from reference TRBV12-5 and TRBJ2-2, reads DARVTQTPRHKVTEMGQEVTMRCQPILGHNTVFWYRQTMMQGLELLAYFRNRAPLDDSGMPKDRFSAEMPDATLATLKIQPSEPRDSAVYFCASGSGGTGYTGELFFGEGSRLTVL.

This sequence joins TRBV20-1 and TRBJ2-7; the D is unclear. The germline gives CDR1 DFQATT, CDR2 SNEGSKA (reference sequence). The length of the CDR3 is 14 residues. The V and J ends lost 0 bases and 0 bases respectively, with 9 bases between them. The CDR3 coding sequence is TGCAGTGCTAGAGAGGAGTTCAGCTCCTACGAGCAGTACTTC. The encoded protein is CSAREEFSSYEQYF.

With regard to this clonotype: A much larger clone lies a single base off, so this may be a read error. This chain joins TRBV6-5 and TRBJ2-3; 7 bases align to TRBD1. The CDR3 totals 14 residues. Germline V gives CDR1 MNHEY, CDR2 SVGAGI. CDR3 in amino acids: CASRTGQSTATQYF. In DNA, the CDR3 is TGTGCCAGCAGAACGGGACAGTCCACAGCTACGCAGTATTTT.

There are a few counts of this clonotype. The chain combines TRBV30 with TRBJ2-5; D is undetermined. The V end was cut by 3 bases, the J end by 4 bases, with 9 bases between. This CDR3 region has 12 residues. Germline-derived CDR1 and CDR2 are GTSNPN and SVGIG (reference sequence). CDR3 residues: CAWRGPLETQYF. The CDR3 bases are TGTGCCTGGAGGGGCCCCTTAGAGACCCAGTACTTC.

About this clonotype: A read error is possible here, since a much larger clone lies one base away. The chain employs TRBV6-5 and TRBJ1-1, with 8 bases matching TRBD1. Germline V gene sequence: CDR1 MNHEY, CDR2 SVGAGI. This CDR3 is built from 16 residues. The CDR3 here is CASSYRQGSLNTAAFF. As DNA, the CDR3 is TGTGCCAGCAGTTACAGACAGGGGAGCTTGAACACTGCAGCTTTCTTT.

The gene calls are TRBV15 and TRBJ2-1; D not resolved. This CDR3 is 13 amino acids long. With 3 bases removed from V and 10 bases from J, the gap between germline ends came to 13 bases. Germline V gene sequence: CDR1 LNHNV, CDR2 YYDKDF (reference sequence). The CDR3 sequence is CATSSDFGGEQFF. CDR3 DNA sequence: TGTGCCACCAGCAGTGACTTTGGCGGAGAGCAGTTCTTC.

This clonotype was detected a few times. This CDR3 reads CASSLTGTTNYGYTF. The CDR3 DNA follows: TGTGCCAGCAGCCTCACAGGGACAACTAACTATGGCTACACCTTC. The rearrangement uses TRBV9 and TRBJ1-2; a weak D match, TRBD1 (6 bases). The CDR3 is made up of 15 amino acids. The germline V and J ends were trimmed by 4 bases and 0 bases, with 13 bases remaining between them. Looked up from germline, CDR1 is SGDLS and CDR2 is YYNGEE.

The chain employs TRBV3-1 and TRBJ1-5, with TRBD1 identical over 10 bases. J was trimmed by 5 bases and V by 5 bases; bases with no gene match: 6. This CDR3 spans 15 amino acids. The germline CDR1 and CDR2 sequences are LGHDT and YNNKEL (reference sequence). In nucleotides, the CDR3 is TGTGCCAGCAGCGTGGACAGGGGGGTTGATCAGCCCCAGCATTTT. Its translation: CASSVDRGVDQPQHF.

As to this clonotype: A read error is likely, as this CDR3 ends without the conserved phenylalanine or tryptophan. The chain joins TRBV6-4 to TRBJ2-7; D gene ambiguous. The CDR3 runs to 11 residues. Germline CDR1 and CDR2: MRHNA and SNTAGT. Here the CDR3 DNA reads TGTTCCAGCAGTCCGCCCTACGAGCAGTACTCC. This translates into CSSSPPYEQYS.

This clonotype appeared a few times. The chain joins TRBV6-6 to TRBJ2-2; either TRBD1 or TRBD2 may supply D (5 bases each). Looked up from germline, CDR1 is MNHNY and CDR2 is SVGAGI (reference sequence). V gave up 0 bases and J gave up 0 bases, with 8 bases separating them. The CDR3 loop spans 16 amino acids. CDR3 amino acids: CASSYSGTANTGELFF. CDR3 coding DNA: TGTGCCAGCAGTTACTCGGGGACCGCGAACACCGGGGAGCTGTTTTTT.

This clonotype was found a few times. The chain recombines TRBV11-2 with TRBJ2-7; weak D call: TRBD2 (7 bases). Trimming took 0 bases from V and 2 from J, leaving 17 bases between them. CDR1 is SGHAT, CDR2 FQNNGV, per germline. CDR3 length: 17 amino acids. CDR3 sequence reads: CASSLDGPAGAAYEQYF. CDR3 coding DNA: TGTGCCAGCAGCTTAGACGGGCCCGCGGGGGCCGCCTACGAGCAGTACTTC.

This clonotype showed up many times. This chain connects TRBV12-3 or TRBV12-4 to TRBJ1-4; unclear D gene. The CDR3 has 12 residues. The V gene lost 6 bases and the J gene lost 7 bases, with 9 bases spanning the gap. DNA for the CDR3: TGTGCCAGCAGGCACCTAGGTGAAAAACTGTTTTTT. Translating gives CASRHLGEKLFF.

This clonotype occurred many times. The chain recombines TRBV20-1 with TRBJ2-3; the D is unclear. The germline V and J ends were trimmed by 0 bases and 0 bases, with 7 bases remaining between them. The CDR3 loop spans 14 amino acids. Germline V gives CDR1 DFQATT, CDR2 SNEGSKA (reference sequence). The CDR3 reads CSAREETSTDTQYF. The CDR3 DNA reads TGCAGTGCTAGAGAGGAGACTAGCACAGATACGCAGTATTTT.

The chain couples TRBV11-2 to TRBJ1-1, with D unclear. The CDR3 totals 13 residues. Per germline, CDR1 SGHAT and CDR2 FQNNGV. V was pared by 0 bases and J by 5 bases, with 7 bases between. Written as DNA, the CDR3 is TGTGCCAGCAGCTTAGATGGGGTTACTGAAGCTTTCTTT. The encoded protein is CASSLDGVTEAFF. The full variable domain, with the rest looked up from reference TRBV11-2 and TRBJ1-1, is EAGVAQSPRYKIIEKRQSVAFWCNPISGHATLYWYQQILGQGPKLLIQFQNNGVVDDSQLPKDRFSAERLKGVDSTLKIQPAKLEDSAVYLCASSLDGVTEAFFGQGTRLTVV.

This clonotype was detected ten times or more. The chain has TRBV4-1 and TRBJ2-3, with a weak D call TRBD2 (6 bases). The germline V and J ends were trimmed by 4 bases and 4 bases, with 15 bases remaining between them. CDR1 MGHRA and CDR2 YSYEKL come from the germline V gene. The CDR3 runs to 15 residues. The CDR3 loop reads CASSRRLVGSDTQYF. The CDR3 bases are TGCGCCAGCAGCCGAAGACTAGTAGGATCAGATACGCAGTATTTT.

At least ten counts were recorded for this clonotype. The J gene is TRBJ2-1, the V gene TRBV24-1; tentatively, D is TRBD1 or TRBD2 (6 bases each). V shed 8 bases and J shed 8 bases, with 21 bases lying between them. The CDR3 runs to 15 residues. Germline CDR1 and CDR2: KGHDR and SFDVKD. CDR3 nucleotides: TGTGCCACCATGGGGGGCAAGGAGGTAGTCGATGAGCAGTTCTTC. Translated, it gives CATMGGKEVVDEQFF.